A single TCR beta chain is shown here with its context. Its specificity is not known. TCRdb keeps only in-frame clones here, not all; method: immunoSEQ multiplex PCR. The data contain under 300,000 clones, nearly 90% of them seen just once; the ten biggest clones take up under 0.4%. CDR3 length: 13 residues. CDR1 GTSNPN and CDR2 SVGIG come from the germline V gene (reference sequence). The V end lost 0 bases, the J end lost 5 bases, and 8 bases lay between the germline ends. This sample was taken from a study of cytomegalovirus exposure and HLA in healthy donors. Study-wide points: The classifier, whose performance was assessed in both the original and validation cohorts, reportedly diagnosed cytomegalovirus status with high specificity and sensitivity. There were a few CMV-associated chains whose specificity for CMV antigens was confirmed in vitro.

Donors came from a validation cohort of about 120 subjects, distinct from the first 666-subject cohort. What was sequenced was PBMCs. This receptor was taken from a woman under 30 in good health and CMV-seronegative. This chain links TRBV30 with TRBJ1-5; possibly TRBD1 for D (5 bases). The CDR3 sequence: CAWSVGEDQPQHF. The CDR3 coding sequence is TGTGCCTGGAGTGTGGGGGAGGATCAGCCCCAGCATTTT. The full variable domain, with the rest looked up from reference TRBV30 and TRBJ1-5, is SQTIHQWPATLVQPVGSPLSLECTVEGTSNPNLYWYRQAAGRGLQLLFYSVGIGQISSEVPQNLSASRPQDRQFILSSKKLLLSDSGFYLCAWSVGEDQPQHFGDGTRLSIL.